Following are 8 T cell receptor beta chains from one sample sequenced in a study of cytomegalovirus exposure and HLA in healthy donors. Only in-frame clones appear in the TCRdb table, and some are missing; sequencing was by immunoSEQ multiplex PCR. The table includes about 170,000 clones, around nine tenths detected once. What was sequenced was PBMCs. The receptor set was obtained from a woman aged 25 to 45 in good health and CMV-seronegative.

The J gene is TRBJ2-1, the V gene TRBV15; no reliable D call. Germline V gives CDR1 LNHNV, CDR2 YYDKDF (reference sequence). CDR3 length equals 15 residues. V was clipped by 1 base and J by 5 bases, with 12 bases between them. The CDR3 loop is CATSRAEEWNNEQFF. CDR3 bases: TGTGCCACCAGCAGAGCTGAGGAGTGGAACAATGAGCAGTTCTTC.

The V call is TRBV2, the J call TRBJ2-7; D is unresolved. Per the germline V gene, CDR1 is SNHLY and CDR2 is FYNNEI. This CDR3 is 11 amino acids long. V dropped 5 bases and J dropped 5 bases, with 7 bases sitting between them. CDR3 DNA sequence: TGTGCCAGCAGTACGGGTAACGAGCAGTACTTC. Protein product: CASSTGNEQYF.

CDR3 DNA: TGTGCCAGTAGCCCGATTCCGGGACATCTGAACACTGAAGCTTTCTTT. Translating gives CASSPIPGHLNTEAFF. The rearrangement uses TRBV19 and TRBJ1-1; a weak D match, TRBD1 (6 bases). V gave up 6 bases and J gave up 0 bases, with 17 bases separating them. The V gene's germline CDR1 is LNHDA and CDR2 SQIVND (reference sequence). CDR3 length equals 16 residues.

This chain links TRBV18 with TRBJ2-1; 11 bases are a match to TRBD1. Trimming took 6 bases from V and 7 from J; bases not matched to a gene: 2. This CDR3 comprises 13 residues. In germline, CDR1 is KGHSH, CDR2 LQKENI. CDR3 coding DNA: TGTGCCAGCTCCGGGACAGGGGGTAATGAGCAGTTCTTC. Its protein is CASSGTGGNEQFF.

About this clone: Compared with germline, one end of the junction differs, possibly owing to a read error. CDR3 nucleotide sequence: TGTGCCAGCAGCTTCGCAGACTTC. Its protein is CASSFADF. J is TRBJ2-5 and V is TRBV7-8; D gene unclear. CDR1 and CDR2 from the germline V gene are SGHVS and FQNEAQ. The CDR3 sequence is 8 residues long. The complete variable domain, with remaining parts taken from reference TRBV7-8 and TRBJ2-5, reads GAGVSQSPRYKVAKRGQDVALRCDPISGHVSLFWYQQALGQGPEFLTYFQNEAQLDKSGLPSDRFFAERPEGSVSTLKIQRTQQEDSAVYLCASSFADFGPGTRLLVL.

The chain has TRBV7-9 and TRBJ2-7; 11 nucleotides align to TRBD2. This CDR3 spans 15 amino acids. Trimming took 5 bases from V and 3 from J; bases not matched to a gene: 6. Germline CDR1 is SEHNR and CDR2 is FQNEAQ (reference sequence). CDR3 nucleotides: TGTGCCAGCAGCCATGGGACTAGCGGACGCTACGAGCAGTACTTC. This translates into CASSHGTSGRYEQYF. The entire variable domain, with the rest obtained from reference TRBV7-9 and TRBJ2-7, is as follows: DTGVSQNPRHKITKRGQNVTFRCDPISEHNRLYWYRQTLGQGPEFLTYFQNEAQLEKSRLLSDRFSAERPKGSFSTLEIQRTEQGDSAMYLCASSHGTSGRYEQYFGPGTRLTVT.

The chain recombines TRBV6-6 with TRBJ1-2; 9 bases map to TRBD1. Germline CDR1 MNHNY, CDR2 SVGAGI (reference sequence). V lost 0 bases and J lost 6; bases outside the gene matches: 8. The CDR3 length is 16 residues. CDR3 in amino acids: CASSYSSRTGVNGYTF. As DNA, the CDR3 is TGTGCCAGCAGTTACTCGAGTAGGACAGGGGTAAATGGCTACACCTTC.

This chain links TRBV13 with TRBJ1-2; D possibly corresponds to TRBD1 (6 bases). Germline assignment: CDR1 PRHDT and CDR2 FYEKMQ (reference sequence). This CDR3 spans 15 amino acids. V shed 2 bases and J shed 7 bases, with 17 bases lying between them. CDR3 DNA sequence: TGTGCCAGCAGCTTACGCGCGAAAGTAGGGGGTGGCTACACCTTC. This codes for CASSLRAKVGGGYTF.